The 6 T cell receptor beta chains presented below share a single source sample, sequenced in a study of T cells in localized non-small cell lung cancer. The repertoire was sequenced with immunoSEQ multiplex PCR; TCRdb's copy has only in-frame clones and lacks some. The sample lists 100,000 to 150,000 clones, roughly nine tenths occurring once. This specimen was peripheral blood, taken before any cancer treatment. Receptors were obtained from an older female donor with stage I lung adenocarcinoma.

The chain is built from TRBV6-1 and TRBJ1-4; D is possibly TRBD1 (6 bases). The V and J ends lost 2 bases and 3 bases respectively, with 10 bases between them. This CDR3 is built from 15 residues. CDR1 and CDR2 (germline): MNHNS, SASEGT. CDR3 DNA sequence: TGTGCCAGCAGTGAAAGGGGGACGGCTAATGAAAAACTGTTTTTT. The encoded protein is CASSERGTANEKLFF.

The V and J genes are TRBV5-1 and TRBJ2-7, with TRBD2 matching 13 bases. This CDR3 region has 16 residues. Trimming removed 1 base from V and 7 bases from J; junction bases left unmatched: 8. The germline V gene encodes CDR1 SGHRS and CDR2 YFSETQ. The CDR3 protein is CASSLTGTSGAWEQYF. The DNA of the CDR3 is TGCGCCAGCAGCTTGACCGGGACTAGCGGGGCCTGGGAGCAGTACTTC.

In DNA form, the CDR3 reads TGTGCCACCAGCAGAGGGAGTGGCTATGGCTACACCTTC. This encodes CATSRGSGYGYTF. The genes are TRBV15 and TRBJ1-2; unclear D gene. V was clipped by 1 base and J by 4 bases, with 7 bases between them. The CDR3 totals 13 residues. Germline CDR1 is LNHNV and CDR2 is YYDKDF (reference sequence).

This chain uses TRBV30 with TRBJ2-7; D unclear. The CDR3 runs 12 residues. Trimming stripped 2 bases from V and 2 bases from J, with 7 bases between. Germline V gives CDR1 GTSNPN, CDR2 SVGIG (reference sequence). CDR3 sequence: CAWSTGPYEQYF. In nucleotides, the CDR3 is TGTGCCTGGAGTACTGGTCCCTACGAGCAGTACTTC.

The chain employs TRBV29-1 and TRBJ2-3, with TRBD2 matching 13 bases. CDR1 SQVTM and CDR2 ANQGSEA come from the germline V gene. With 7 bases clipped from V and 4 bases from J, the junction kept 8 bases outside the gene matches. CDR3 length: 15 amino acids. The CDR3, as DNA: TGCAGCGCCGTTGGACTAGCGGGAGACCCAGATACGCAGTATTTT. Its protein is CSAVGLAGDPDTQYF.

This chain links TRBV7-7 with TRBJ2-5; D is uncertain. The CDR3 runs to 14 residues. With 2 bases removed from V and 1 base from J, the gap between germline ends came to 8 bases. Germline CDR1 SSHAT, CDR2 FNYEAQ (reference sequence). CDR3 DNA sequence: TGTGCCAGCAGCTTATCCTCGGGCCAAGAGACCCAGTACTTC. Translating it yields CASSLSSGQETQYF.